The 21 T cell receptor beta chains below come from one sample, sequenced in a study of blood T cell repertoires in COVID-19. Profiling relied on immunoSEQ multiplex PCR, and the TCRdb table lists in-frame clones only, not all of them. The table shows roughly 100,000 clones, with 80% to 95% occurring only once. Sequencing was performed on peripheral blood. The receptors were sampled from a man aged 18 to 30 with COVID-19, enrolled during active disease.

J is TRBJ2-3 and V is TRBV19; 14 nucleotides match TRBD2. The CDR3 consists of 16 residues. The V gene's germline CDR1 is LNHDA and CDR2 SQIVND (reference sequence). Trimming removed 6 bases from V and 5 bases from J; junction bases left unmatched: 7. CDR3 sequence (DNA): TGTGCCAGTAGGACGGGACTAGCGGGAGAGGGAGATACGCAGTATTTT. Translating gives CASRTGLAGEGDTQYF.

V gene TRBV24-1 combines with J gene TRBJ2-2; D not resolved. The CDR3 has 13 amino acids. V lost 7 bases and J 7 bases, leaving 12 bases between the germline ends. Per the germline V gene, CDR1 is KGHDR and CDR2 is SFDVKD. CDR3 amino acids: CATSPRLGGELFF. CDR3 coding DNA: TGTGCCACCAGCCCGAGGCTGGGCGGGGAGCTGTTTTTT.

This clone was seen more than once but under ten times. CDR3 in amino acids: CASSFLGTSYEQYF. The CDR3 nucleotides are TGTGCCAGCAGTTTTTTAGGGACAAGCTACGAGCAGTACTTC. The V gene is TRBV27, the J gene TRBJ2-7; tentative D call: TRBD1 (6 bases). This CDR3 comprises 14 residues. Germline V gene sequence: CDR1 MNHEY, CDR2 SMNVEV (reference sequence). V gave up 3 bases and J gave up 3 bases, with 12 bases separating them.

On this clone itself: Germline and junction disagree at one end, which may indicate a read error. The chain carries TRBV28 and TRBJ2-7; D might be TRBD2 (6 bases). This CDR3 contains 14 residues. Germline V gene data show CDR1 as MDHEN and CDR2 as SYDVKM. The CDR3 DNA reads as TGTGCCAGCAGTAAGAGCGGGCGCGCGGAATACGGAATCTTC. Its protein is CASSKSGRAEYGIF.

The chain uses TRBV30 and TRBJ2-3; the D gene is possibly TRBD2 (6 bases). CDR3 length: 14 amino acids. The V end lost 4 bases, the J end lost 0 bases, and 11 bases lay between the germline ends. Germline V lookup: CDR1 GTSNPN, CDR2 SVGIG (reference sequence). The CDR3 DNA is TGTGCCTGGAATTTCGGGAGAAGCACAGATACGCAGTATTTT. Its protein product is CAWNFGRSTDTQYF.

The chain combines TRBV7-9 with TRBJ2-5; D might be TRBD2 (5 bases). Trimming took 7 bases from V and 2 from J, leaving 11 bases between them. The CDR3 consists of 13 residues. Per germline, CDR1 SEHNR and CDR2 FQNEAQ (reference sequence). CDR3 bases: TGTGCCAGCACCCCAGCGGTTCAAGAGACCCAGTACTTC. The encoded protein is CASTPAVQETQYF.

This chain connects TRBV5-1 to TRBJ2-6; no firm D call. CDR1 is SGHRS and CDR2 is YFSETQ in the germline V gene. Trimming took off 7 bases at V and 0 bases at J, with 14 bases between the two ends. The CDR3 length is 16 residues. CDR3 protein: CASRYPGYSGANVLTF. CDR3 in DNA: TGCGCCAGCCGATACCCAGGATACTCTGGGGCCAACGTCCTGACTTTC. The whole variable domain, filled in from reference TRBV5-1 and TRBJ2-6, reads KAGVTQTPRYLIKTRGQQVTLSCSPISGHRSVSWYQQTPGQGLQFLFEYFSETQRNKGNFPGRFSGRQFSNSRSEMNVSTLELGDSALYLCASRYPGYSGANVLTFGAGSRLTVL.

The chain recombines TRBV5-6 with TRBJ2-3, with TRBD1 identical over 9 bases. Germline lookup yields CDR1 SGHDT and CDR2 YYEEEE. CDR3 size: 16 residues. V lost 0 bases, J lost 4 bases, and 6 bases stayed unmatched. As DNA, the CDR3 is TGTGCCAGCAGCTTGGTGGACAGGGGCTGGGCAGATACGCAGTATTTT. It specifies CASSLVDRGWADTQYF.

This rearrangement joins TRBV27 to TRBJ1-2, with D possibly TRBD1 on 5 matching bases. Trimming took 8 bases from V and 8 from J, leaving 15 bases between them. From germline, CDR1 is MNHEY and CDR2 SMNVEV (reference sequence). The CDR3 has 12 residues. The CDR3 here is CASSGTRGGYTF. The CDR3 DNA follows: TGTGCCAGCTCCGGGACTCGTGGGGGCTACACCTTC.

V gene TRBV7-2 combines with J gene TRBJ2-5; TRBD2 matches at 9 bases. The ends lost 4 bases at V and 5 bases at J; junction bases unmatched: 8. The length of the CDR3 is 15 residues. Germline CDR1 reads SGHTA; CDR2 reads FQGNSA. This CDR3 reads CASSSGGRAGETQYF. The CDR3 region has the DNA TGTGCCAGCAGCTCTGGCGGGAGGGCCGGCGAGACCCAGTACTTC.

This clone has only one observation. The chain joins TRBV29-1 to TRBJ1-1; D may be TRBD1 (6 bases). In germline, CDR1 is SQVTM, CDR2 ANQGSEA. Trimming pared 4 bases from V and 0 bases from J, leaving 9 bases between. CDR3 size: 13 residues. The DNA for the CDR3 is TGCAGCGTTGCCGACAGGTTGAACACTGAAGCTTTCTTT. Encoded protein: CSVADRLNTEAFF.

The gene calls are TRBV2 and TRBJ2-2; D remains unclear. Germline CDR1 is SNHLY and CDR2 is FYNNEI. This CDR3 spans 14 amino acids. Trimming left V 1 base short and J 0 bases short, with 3 bases between. The CDR3 loop is CASSEVSNTGELFF. The CDR3 nucleotides read TGTGCCAGCAGTGAAGTATCGAACACCGGGGAGCTGTTTTTT.

This chain links TRBV5-1 with TRBJ2-1; the match to TRBD2 covers 10 bases. The V gene's germline CDR1 is SGHRS and CDR2 YFSETQ. The V gene end was trimmed by 4 bases and the J gene end by 9 bases; junction bases not matched to a gene: 13. The CDR3 covers 16 residues. DNA for the CDR3: TGCGCCAGCAGCCCTCTAGCGGGAGTCGCCATTGGTGAGCAGTTCTTC. The encoded protein is CASSPLAGVAIGEQFF.

The rearrangement joins TRBV3-1 (or the pseudogene TRBV3-2) to TRBJ1-2; D is unresolved. Between the trimmed V and J ends, which lost 4 bases and 1 base, there was a span of 16 bases. The CDR3 has 16 residues. Germline V CDR1 and CDR2: LGHDT, YNNKEL (reference sequence). The CDR3 region is CASSPRTGISNYGYTF. The CDR3 DNA reads TGTGCCAGCAGCCCTCGGACGGGAATAAGTAACTATGGCTACACCTTC.

This CDR3 is CASSLFRRSSYNEQFF. The DNA for the CDR3 is TGTGCCAGCAGTTTATTCCGGAGGAGCTCCTACAATGAGCAGTTCTTC. The gene calls are TRBV28 and TRBJ2-1; maybe TRBD2 (5 bases). The CDR3 covers 16 residues. Germline V CDR1 and CDR2: MDHEN, SYDVKM. Trimming pared 1 base from V and 0 bases from J, leaving 10 bases between.

The genes are TRBV13 and TRBJ2-6; TRBD1 is a possible D gene (6 bases). The germline CDR1 and CDR2 sequences are PRHDT and FYEKMQ (reference sequence). This CDR3 is built from 16 residues. V lost 8 bases to trimming and J lost 1 base, with 15 bases between them. The chain's CDR3 is CASRGVQGSGANVLTF. CDR3 coding DNA: TGTGCCAGCCGAGGCGTACAGGGATCTGGGGCCAACGTCCTGACTTTC.

The chain links TRBV10-3 to TRBJ2-7, with D tentatively TRBD1 (5 bases). The CDR3 spans 15 residues. Per germline, CDR1 ENHRY and CDR2 SYGVKD. Deletions cut 0 bases from V and 6 bases from J, with 15 bases between. The CDR3 reads CAISESGRVIAEQYF. The CDR3 nucleotides are TGTGCCATCAGTGAGTCGGGCAGGGTCATAGCCGAGCAGTACTTC.

This sequence joins TRBV25-1 and TRBJ1-5; 9 bases are a match to TRBD1. CDR1 and CDR2 from the germline V gene are MGHDK and SYGVNS. V lost 3 bases, J lost 7 bases, and 4 bases stayed unmatched. The CDR3 runs to 14 residues. CDR3 in amino acids: CASSETGGRQPQHF. As DNA, the CDR3 is TGTGCCAGCAGTGAGACAGGGGGTCGGCAGCCCCAGCATTTT.

This clone was counted a single time. V usage is TRBV4-1 and J usage is TRBJ2-7; 10 bases line up with TRBD1. Germline V lookup: CDR1 MGHRA, CDR2 YSYEKL. The trim removed 5 bases at V and 5 bases at J, leaving 21 bases unmatched. The CDR3 extends over 19 amino acids. The CDR3 nucleotides are TGCGCCAGCAGCACCCCGGGACAGGGGCTTCGGGGGTTCGAGAACGAGCAGTACTTC. Its protein product is CASSTPGQGLRGFENEQYF.

This chain links TRBV6-5 with TRBJ1-1; unclear D gene. CDR1 and CDR2 (germline): MNHEY, SVGAGI. Trimming removed 2 bases at V and 4 bases at J, with 11 bases between. This CDR3 is 14 amino acids long. CDR3 in amino acids: CASSYGGYSTEAFF. CDR3 DNA sequence: TGTGCCAGCAGTTACGGAGGCTATTCCACTGAAGCTTTCTTT.

This clone occurred once. The chain employs TRBV24-1 and TRBJ1-5; 7 nucleotides align to TRBD1. CDR1 is KGHDR and CDR2 is SFDVKD in the germline V gene. The V and J ends lost 5 bases and 2 bases, in that order; junction bases with no gene match: 5. The CDR3 is 15 residues long. The CDR3 region is CATSGDRVGNQPQHF. CDR3 nucleotide sequence: TGTGCCACCAGTGGAGACAGGGTGGGCAATCAGCCCCAGCATTTT.